These 8 T cell receptor beta chains came from one sample sequenced in a study of T-cell memory formation after mild COVID-19. TCRdb independently ran MiXCR on the 5' RACE reads; one entry per CDR3 protein. The table lists fewer than 700,000 distinct CDR3 sequences, about a sixth of them singletons. Sample: PBMCs or a T cell subset sorted from them (not recorded which). The receptor source for this set is an adult woman who had mild COVID-19 (a few samples of this study predate the infection). Cell type and time point are not known.

This chain joins TRBV7-9 and TRBJ2-6; maybe TRBD1 (6 bases). The V gene's germline CDR1 is SEHNR and CDR2 FQNEAQ (reference sequence). The CDR3 is 16 amino acids. CDR3 DNA: TGTGCACTTGCACCGGGACAAATCTCTGGGGCCAACGTCCTGACTTTC. This translates into CALAPGQISGANVLTF.

This rearrangement joins TRBV10-3 to TRBJ2-7; no clear D. Germline V lookup: CDR1 ENHRY, CDR2 SYGVKD. CDR3 size: 13 residues. V was clipped by 6 bases and J by 6 bases, with 15 bases between them. DNA for the CDR3: TGTGCCATCAGCGAAGTCTCCTCTGCCGAGCAGTACTTC. This codes for CAISEVSSAEQYF.

The rearrangement uses TRBV10-2 and TRBJ2-2; D is undetermined. V lost 3 bases to trimming and J lost 2 bases, with 7 bases between them. The germline V gene encodes CDR1 WSHSY and CDR2 SAAADI. This CDR3 spans 14 amino acids. CDR3 residues: CASSEVPNTGELFF. The CDR3 nucleotides are TGCGCCAGCAGTGAAGTCCCAAACACCGGGGAGCTGTTTTTT.

This chain links TRBV5-4 with TRBJ2-3; TRBD1 matches 8 bases. CDR3 length: 18 residues. V was pared by 4 bases and J by 4 bases, with 17 bases of the junction left unmatched. Germline V gene sequence: CDR1 SGHNT, CDR2 YYREEE (reference sequence). For the CDR3, the DNA is TGTGCCAGCAGCAACAATCCCTTGAGACAGGGGCGTCCAGATACGCAGTATTTT. It codes for CASSNNPLRQGRPDTQYF.

In this sample, this clonotype turned up a few times. The chain couples TRBV2 to TRBJ1-5; D perhaps matches TRBD1 (6 bases). This CDR3 has 13 residues. V was clipped by 4 bases and J by 7 bases, with 11 bases between them. The V gene's germline CDR1 is SNHLY and CDR2 FYNNEI. The CDR3 spells CASSGTAQQPQHF. The DNA for the CDR3 is TGTGCCAGCAGTGGGACAGCCCAACAGCCCCAGCATTTT.

The chain has TRBV4-1 and TRBJ2-7; D uncertain. The CDR3 length is 13 residues. V shed 0 bases and J shed 6 bases, with 9 bases lying between them. The V gene's germline CDR1 is MGHRA and CDR2 YSYEKL. CDR3 sequence reads: CASSQDGIGEQYF. In DNA, the CDR3 is TGCGCCAGCAGCCAAGATGGTATCGGCGAGCAGTACTTC.

This clonotype was seen a handful of times. The chain employs TRBV6-2 or TRBV6-3 and TRBJ2-3, with D unresolved. V dropped 5 bases and J dropped 2 bases, with 5 bases sitting between them. The CDR3 spans 12 residues. The germline V gene has CDR1 MNHEY and CDR2 SVGEGT. The DNA for the CDR3 is TGTGCCAGCAGTACAAACACAGATACGCAGTATTTT. Translation: CASSTNTDTQYF.

The CDR3 reads CASSLRAGASGRDTQYF. The CDR3 nucleotides read TGTGCCAGCAGCTTAAGGGCGGGCGCTTCAGGAAGAGATACGCAGTATTTT. The chain is built from TRBV7-2 and TRBJ2-3, with a possible D match to TRBD2 (5 bases). This CDR3 is built from 17 residues. Trimming took 2 bases from V and 5 from J, leaving 20 bases between them. Germline CDR1 and CDR2: SGHTA and FQGNSA.